What follows are 32 T cell receptor beta chains derived from one specimen sequenced in a study of T cell changes during pregnancy in multiple sclerosis. Measured with immunoSEQ multiplex PCR; TCRdb has only the in-frame clones, and not every one. This sample carries tens of thousands of clones, about 88% of them seen once, and the ten largest clones take about 10%. The specimen comprised CD8+ T cells from peripheral blood mononuclear cells, sampled in the third trimester of pregnancy. These receptors all come from a female donor with multiple sclerosis, enrolled in a pregnancy study.

The chain links TRBV5-6 to TRBJ1-2; the D gene is possibly TRBD1 (5 bases). The CDR3 contains 15 residues. The V gene lost 0 bases and the J gene lost 4 bases, with 13 bases spanning the gap. From germline, CDR1 is SGHDT and CDR2 YYEEEE. The CDR3 protein is CASSLGTQVLYGYTF. In DNA form, the CDR3 reads TGTGCCAGCAGCTTGGGGACACAAGTCCTCTATGGCTACACCTTC.

The chain has TRBV2 and TRBJ1-5; no reliable D call. The CDR3 is 11 residues long. The germline V gene has CDR1 SNHLY and CDR2 FYNNEI. V shed 8 bases and J shed 3 bases, with 5 bases lying between them. CDR3 in DNA: TGTGCCAGCGGCTCCAATCAGCCCCAGCATTTT. Its translation is CASGSNQPQHF. The variable domain in full, completed from reference TRBV2 and TRBJ1-5, reads EPEVTQTPSHQVTQMGQEVILRCVPISNHLYFYWYRQILGQKVEFLVSFYNNEISEKSEIFDDQFSVERPDGSNFTLKIRSTKLEDSAMYFCASGSNQPQHFGDGTRLSIL.

V usage is TRBV7-9 and J usage is TRBJ1-2, with D unresolved. Germline V gene data show CDR1 as SEHNR and CDR2 as FQNEAQ (reference sequence). Trimming removed 7 bases from V and 2 bases from J, with 11 bases in between. The CDR3 is 13 residues long. For the CDR3, the DNA is TGTGCCAGCACAGGACGGGAAAACTATGGCTACACCTTC. As protein: CASTGRENYGYTF.

The chain is built from TRBV5-1 and TRBJ1-1; D ambiguous. Germline V gene data show CDR1 as SGHRS and CDR2 as YFSETQ. This CDR3 has 14 residues. The V end was cut by 0 bases, the J end by 1 base, with 7 bases between. CDR3 protein: CASSLDPGNTEAFF. The DNA of the CDR3 is TGCGCCAGCAGCTTGGATCCGGGGAACACTGAAGCTTTCTTT.

This chain links TRBV14 with TRBJ2-1, with D possibly being TRBD2 (6 bases). The CDR3 loop spans 13 amino acids. Between the trimmed V and J ends, which lost 6 bases and 2 bases, there was a span of 8 bases. Germline CDR1 is SGHDN and CDR2 is FVKESK. This chain's CDR3 is CASRRLAYNEQFF. CDR3 DNA: TGTGCCAGCAGAAGACTAGCCTACAATGAGCAGTTCTTC.

The chain combines TRBV6-6 with TRBJ2-3; unclear D gene. Trimming removed 8 bases at V and 3 bases at J, with 6 bases between. The CDR3 runs to 11 residues. Germline lookup yields CDR1 MNHNY and CDR2 SVGAGI (reference sequence). CDR3 coding DNA: TGTGCCAGCCACGGTACAGATACGCAGTATTTT. It is translated as CASHGTDTQYF.

This clone was seen once. The chain combines TRBV30 with TRBJ1-4; possible D gene TRBD1, 6 bases. This CDR3 comprises 13 residues. Germline values: CDR1 GTSNPN, CDR2 SVGIG (reference sequence). The V end was cut by 3 bases, the J end by 6 bases, with 11 bases between. The CDR3 nucleotides are TGTGCCTGGAGGGACAGTTCATATGAAAAACTGTTTTTT. Its protein product is CAWRDSSYEKLFF.

The V and J genes are TRBV6-5 and TRBJ1-1; a possible D gene is TRBD1 (5 bases). The V and J ends lost 4 bases and 2 bases respectively, with 17 bases between them. In germline, CDR1 is MNHEY, CDR2 SVGAGI. The CDR3 covers 16 residues. The CDR3 DNA is TGTGCCAGCAGTTCTATTAAACAGGCCTCTAACACTGAAGCTTTCTTT. Translation: CASSSIKQASNTEAFF.

The chain carries TRBV27 and TRBJ2-2; D is undetermined. V lost 2 bases and J 11 bases, leaving 12 bases between the germline ends. This CDR3 comprises 13 residues. CDR1 and CDR2 (germline): MNHEY, SMNVEV (reference sequence). The CDR3, as DNA: TGTGCCAGCAGTTTAGGTCTCAGAGGAGAGCTGTTTTTT. Its translation is CASSLGLRGELFF.

The chain couples TRBV19 to TRBJ2-7, with 8 bases fitting TRBD2. The CDR3 has 14 amino acids. J was trimmed by 2 bases and V by 6 bases; bases with no gene match: 6. Looked up from germline, CDR1 is LNHDA and CDR2 is SQIVND (reference sequence). The CDR3 is CASSKGLGAYEQYF. The CDR3 DNA reads TGTGCCAGTAGCAAGGGACTAGGGGCCTACGAGCAGTACTTC.

The chain links TRBV27 to TRBJ2-7, with 11 bases matching TRBD1. After removal of 6 bases from V and 3 bases from J, the junction contained 4 bases not matched to a gene. Per germline, CDR1 MNHEY and CDR2 SMNVEV (reference sequence). The CDR3 runs 14 residues. The CDR3 loop is CASSTGTGGYEQYF. The CDR3 DNA reads as TGTGCCAGCAGCACCGGGACAGGGGGCTACGAGCAGTACTTC.

The chain combines TRBV5-6 with TRBJ2-2; the D is unclear. Germline CDR1 SGHDT, CDR2 YYEEEE. The CDR3 sequence is 17 residues long. Trimming pared 0 bases from V and 1 base from J, leaving 13 bases between. Here the CDR3 DNA reads TGTGCCAGCAGCTTGGTGGTTATACTCGGGAACACCGGGGAGCTGTTTTTT. Protein product: CASSLVVILGNTGELFF.

This chain connects TRBV9 to TRBJ1-2; TRBD1 might be the D (5 bases). The CDR3 spans 15 residues. The V gene lost 0 bases and the J gene lost 8 bases, with 17 bases spanning the gap. Germline CDR1 and CDR2: SGDLS and YYNGEE. The CDR3 DNA sequence: TGTGCCAGCAGCGTAGATCGGGACGGGAGTAGAGGCTACACCTTC. It encodes CASSVDRDGSRGYTF.

The V call is TRBV9, the J call TRBJ1-1; D is uncertain. V was shortened by 3 bases and J by 2 bases, with 23 bases between the two germline ends. The CDR3 contains 18 residues. The germline V gene encodes CDR1 SGDLS and CDR2 YYNGEE. The CDR3 loop is CASSGDPERYSVNTEAFF. Here the CDR3 DNA reads TGTGCCAGCAGCGGAGACCCGGAGAGATATTCGGTCAACACTGAAGCTTTCTTT.

The gene calls are TRBV5-6 and TRBJ2-2; a possible D gene is TRBD1 (6 bases). The CDR3 totals 15 residues. Per germline, CDR1 SGHDT and CDR2 YYEEEE. The V gene lost 3 bases and the J gene lost 6 bases, with 15 bases spanning the gap. As DNA, the CDR3 is TGTGCCAGCAGCTGGGACAACGGGGCGTCCGGGGAGCTGTTTTTT. Residues: CASSWDNGASGELFF.

The V gene is TRBV7-9, the J gene TRBJ2-1, with D maybe TRBD1 (5 bases). Trimming removed 4 bases from V and 5 bases from J, with 9 bases in between. This CDR3 is 13 amino acids long. Germline values: CDR1 SEHNR, CDR2 FQNEAQ (reference sequence). The CDR3 DNA is TGTGCCAGCAGCTCCGACAGCAACAATGAGCAGTTCTTC. It codes for CASSSDSNNEQFF. The variable domain in full, with the rest retrieved from reference TRBV7-9 and TRBJ2-1, is DTGVSQNPRHKITKRGQNVTFRCDPISEHNRLYWYRQTLGQGPEFLTYFQNEAQLEKSRLLSDRFSAERPKGSFSTLEIQRTEQGDSAMYLCASSSDSNNEQFFGPGTRLTVL.

The chain has TRBV7-9 and TRBJ2-7; no reliable D call. Trimming took 5 bases from V and 1 from J, leaving 9 bases between them. Germline V gives CDR1 SEHNR, CDR2 FQNEAQ (reference sequence). This CDR3 is 13 amino acids long. CDR3 amino acids: CASSTSLSYEQYF. CDR3 coding DNA: TGTGCCAGCAGCACATCGCTTTCCTACGAGCAGTACTTC.

The DNA of the CDR3 is TGTGCCAGCAGCGGAACAGGGGGCAATCAGCCCCAGCATTTT. This sequence encodes CASSGTGGNQPQHF. The gene calls are TRBV2 and TRBJ1-5; 7 bases fit TRBD1. The CDR3 runs to 14 residues. With 6 bases clipped from V and 2 bases from J, the junction kept 4 bases outside the gene matches. The V gene's germline CDR1 is SNHLY and CDR2 FYNNEI.

The rearrangement joins TRBV6-5 to TRBJ2-2; 7 bases align to TRBD1. CDR1 and CDR2 from the germline V gene are MNHEY and SVGAGI. Unmatched junction bases numbered 4, after V lost 5 bases and J lost 7 bases. The CDR3 length is 13 residues. In DNA form, the CDR3 reads TGTGCCAGCAGTCGGGACAGCCACGGGGAGCTGTTTTTT. The encoded protein is CASSRDSHGELFF.

This chain links TRBV5-4 with TRBJ2-1, with D possibly being TRBD1 (7 bases). The CDR3 loop spans 13 amino acids. V lost 5 bases, J lost 10 bases, and 16 bases lay in between. Germline V gene sequence: CDR1 SGHNT, CDR2 YYREEE (reference sequence). CDR3 protein: CASSPYQGGEQFF. The DNA of the CDR3 is TGTGCCAGCAGTCCTTATCAGGGGGGAGAGCAGTTCTTC.

The J gene is TRBJ1-4, the V gene TRBV6-4, with TRBD1 identical over 7 bases. J was trimmed by 6 bases and V by 2 bases; bases with no gene match: 3. The CDR3 runs 14 residues. Germline CDR1 is MRHNA and CDR2 is SNTAGT. The CDR3 DNA reads TGTGCCAGCAGTGACGACAGGGATTATGAAAAACTGTTTTTT. It translates to CASSDDRDYEKLFF.

The chain is built from TRBV29-1 and TRBJ2-1; the D gene is possibly TRBD1 (6 bases). This CDR3 is built from 13 residues. Germline loops: CDR1 SQVTM, CDR2 ANQGSEA. V was clipped by 7 bases and J by 4 bases, with 14 bases between them. Written as DNA, the CDR3 is TGCAGCGCCCCGAGCAGGGGATACAATGAGCAGTTCTTC. It codes for CSAPSRGYNEQFF.

This clone was seen a single time. The chain uses TRBV5-1 and TRBJ2-1; the D gene is possibly TRBD2 (6 bases). The CDR3 covers 15 residues. The ends were cut back, 0 bases at V and 8 bases at J, with 15 bases in the middle. Germline CDR1 is SGHRS and CDR2 is YFSETQ. The CDR3 spells CASSLAGRPGDEQFF. Here the CDR3 DNA reads TGCGCCAGCAGCTTGGCCGGAAGGCCGGGGGATGAGCAGTTCTTC.

The gene calls are TRBV7-9 and TRBJ2-1; the match to TRBD2 covers 9 bases. The CDR3 has 16 amino acids. CDR1 and CDR2 from the germline V gene are SEHNR and FQNEAQ (reference sequence). Losses at the gene ends were 5 bases for V and 4 bases for J; bases not matched to a gene: 9. The CDR3 DNA reads as TGTGCCAGCAGCCCAGACGGGACTAGCAGATACAATGAGCAGTTCTTC. Translation gives CASSPDGTSRYNEQFF.

The rearrangement links TRBV7-2 to TRBJ1-3; weak D call: TRBD1 (6 bases). The V and J ends lost 2 bases and 3 bases respectively, with 23 bases between them. Germline loops: CDR1 SGHTA, CDR2 FQGNSA. CDR3 length equals 19 residues. CDR3 sequence (DNA): TGTGCCAGCAGCTTAAGTGGGAGCAGGGGCATTACCCTTGGAAACACCATATATTTT. Translated: CASSLSGSRGITLGNTIYF.

The V and J genes are TRBV5-1 and TRBJ2-1, with D possibly matching TRBD1 (6 bases). The CDR3 length is 14 residues. Germline V CDR1 and CDR2: SGHRS, YFSETQ. Between the trimmed V and J ends, which lost 4 bases and 16 bases, there was a span of 24 bases. The CDR3 bases are TGCGCCAGCAGCAGCAGGGGAACTTTTACGGCCCGTTTCTTC. It is translated as CASSSRGTFTARFF.

The chain is built from TRBV4-3 and TRBJ2-3, with D possibly matching TRBD2 (5 bases). The CDR3 sequence is 15 residues long. The V end lost 0 bases, the J end lost 3 bases, and 10 bases lay between the germline ends. Germline V gives CDR1 LGHNA, CDR2 YSLEER. The CDR3 sequence is CASSQDRRVTDTQYF. CDR3 bases: TGCGCCAGCAGCCAAGATCGGCGGGTAACAGATACGCAGTATTTT.

The chain combines TRBV2 with TRBJ2-2; TRBD2 matches 9 bases. Germline CDR1 and CDR2: SNHLY and FYNNEI. The CDR3 has 16 amino acids. Trimming took 3 bases from V and 6 from J; bases not matched to a gene: 8. CDR3: CASSDTAGGLAGELFF. CDR3 sequence (DNA): TGTGCCAGCAGTGATACCGCGGGAGGGCTTGCCGGGGAGCTGTTTTTT.

The chain recombines TRBV10-1 with TRBJ2-2; TRBD2 matches 7 bases. Trimming removed 4 bases from V and 3 bases from J; junction bases left unmatched: 8. The CDR3 has 16 residues. In germline, CDR1 is WNHNN, CDR2 SYGVQD (reference sequence). CDR3 in amino acids: CASSGGTNLYTGELFF. CDR3 sequence (DNA): TGCGCCAGCAGTGGGGGGACTAACTTGTACACCGGGGAGCTGTTTTTT.

The chain links TRBV2 to TRBJ1-2, with D hard to call. Germline CDR1 reads SNHLY; CDR2 reads FYNNEI. Trimming removed 1 base at V and 7 bases at J, with 16 bases between. The CDR3 has 15 amino acids. The CDR3 loop reads CASSEGIGRGVGYTF. The DNA for the CDR3 is TGTGCCAGCAGTGAAGGTATCGGGCGGGGTGTTGGCTACACCTTC.

The rearrangement joins TRBV19 to TRBJ2-1; no clear D. V was pared by 5 bases and J by 0 bases, with 11 bases between. From germline, CDR1 is LNHDA and CDR2 SQIVND (reference sequence). The CDR3 totals 15 residues. CDR3 nucleotides: TGTGCCAGTAGTTTTTTTGAGAGCTCCTACAATGAGCAGTTCTTC. It translates to CASSFFESSYNEQFF.

Regarding this clone: In the same sample, other DNA sequences code for this CDR3. The J gene is TRBJ2-7, the V gene TRBV29-1, with D tentatively TRBD1 (6 bases). Trimming left V 6 bases short and J 4 bases short, with 10 bases between. The CDR3 totals 11 residues. In germline, CDR1 is SQVTM, CDR2 ANQGSEA. CDR3 amino acids: CSVRRGYEQYF. CDR3 DNA: TGCAGCGTCCGCAGGGGATACGAGCAGTACTTC.